The clone carrying this T cell receptor (beta chain) counts as large. Antigen: not known. This entry comes from a study of T cell repertoires in ileal Crohn's disease. The study's findings and limits: Every patient over 26.8% clonality showed endoscopic recurrence. Mucosal expansions were suggested to be mainly CD8 T cells. Clonal expansions were more frequent in active smokers than non-smokers at surgery.

The V segment lost 6 bases and the J segment 9 bases; nucleotides outside the gene matches: 9. CDR3 length equals 15 residues. From germline, CDR1 is SGHVS and CDR2 FQNEAQ. This table comes from immunoSEQ multiplex PCR, and its TCRdb copy is limited to in-frame clones, with some not included. The data contain several thousand clones, roughly four fifths of them seen just once; the ten biggest clones take up 7.6%. The gene calls are TRBV7-8 and TRBJ2-1; 12 bases agree with TRBD2. Sequenced sample: ileal tissue. This TCR was recovered from an adult with Crohn's disease. In nucleotides, the CDR3 is TGTGCCAGCAGAGCCCTAGCGGGGGGGCAGGGTGAGCAGTTCTTC. It is translated as CASRALAGGQGEQFF.